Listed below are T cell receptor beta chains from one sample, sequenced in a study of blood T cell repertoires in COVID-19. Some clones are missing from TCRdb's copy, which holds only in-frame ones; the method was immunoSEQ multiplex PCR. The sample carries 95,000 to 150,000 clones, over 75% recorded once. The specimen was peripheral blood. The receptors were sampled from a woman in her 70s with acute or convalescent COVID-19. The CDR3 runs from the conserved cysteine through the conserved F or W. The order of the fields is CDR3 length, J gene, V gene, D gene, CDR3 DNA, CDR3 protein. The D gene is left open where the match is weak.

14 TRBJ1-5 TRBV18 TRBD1 TGTGCCAGCTCCCGGGCAGGGGGCAGCCAGCCCCAGCATTTT CASSRAGGSQPQHF
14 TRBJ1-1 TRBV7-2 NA TGTGCCAGCAGGATGACAGCCCCGATGGCTGAAGCTTTCTTT CASRMTAPMAEAFF
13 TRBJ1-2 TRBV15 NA TGTGCCACCAGCAGAGATCTCAGGGGTGGCTACACCTTC CATSRDLRGGYTF
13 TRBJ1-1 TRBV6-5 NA TGTGCCAGCAGCTCCGTCAGGGTTAGTGAAGCTTTCTTT CASSSVRVSEAFF
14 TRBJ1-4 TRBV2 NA TGTGCCAGCAGTGTGGGGGCGCAGGTTGAAAAACTGTTTTTT CASSVGAQVEKLFF
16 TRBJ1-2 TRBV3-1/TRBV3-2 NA TGTGCCAGCAGCCAAGATGCCGGACTTCCTATGGATGGCTACACCTTC CASSQDAGLPMDGYTF
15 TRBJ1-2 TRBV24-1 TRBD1 TGTGCCACCAGTGATTACCCCGGACAGGGAGAGGGCTACACCTTC CATSDYPGQGEGYTF
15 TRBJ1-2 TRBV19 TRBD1 TGTGCCAGTAGTATACAGGGGGCGACTAACTATGGCTACACCTTC CASSIQGATNYGYTF
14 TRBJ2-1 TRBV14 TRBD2 TGTGCCAGCCGAACTAGCGGGGGGGCCGATGAGCAGTTCTTC CASRTSGGADEQFF
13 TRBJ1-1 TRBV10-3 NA TGTGCCATCACTCCGGTAGGGGACACTGAAGCTTTCTTT CAITPVGDTEAFF
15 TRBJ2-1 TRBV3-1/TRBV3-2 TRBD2 TGTGCCAGCAGCCTGGGACTAGCGCCCTACAATGAGCAGTTCTTC CASSLGLAPYNEQFF
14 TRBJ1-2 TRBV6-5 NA TGTGCCAGCAGGACACAGGGTGGTAACTATGGCTACACCTTC CASRTQGGNYGYTF
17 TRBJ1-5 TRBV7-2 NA TGTGCCAGCAGCTTAGTAAGTTCGGGAGTAAGCAATCAGCCCCAGCATTTT CASSLVSSGVSNQPQHF
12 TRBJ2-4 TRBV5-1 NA TGCGCCAGCAGCTTCGACAGTCGCATTCAGTACTTC CASSFDSRIQYF
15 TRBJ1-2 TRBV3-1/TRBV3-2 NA TGTGCCAGCAGCCAACTGGGAGCAGCTAACTATGGCTACACCTTC CASSQLGAANYGYTF